This entry lists 24 T cell receptor beta chains sequenced from one sample in a study of T cell clonality in common variable immunodeficiency. Assay used: immunoSEQ multiplex PCR; TCRdb lists only in-frame clones, some missing. This repertoire lists tens of thousands of clones without singletons; 2.5% to 3% sits in the top ten. Sequencing was done on a sample of peripheral blood mononuclear cells. The receptor source for this set is a person aged 18 to 75 in good health.

The sample holds many counts of this clone. The CDR3 is cut off 3 residues early in the read; its end comes from the germline J gene. The J gene is TRBJ2-1, the V gene TRBV18; a weak D match, TRBD2 (5 bases). CDR3 length: 14 residues. Germline-derived CDR1 and CDR2 are KGHSH and LQKENI. Deletions cut 6 bases from V and 6 bases from J, with 15 bases between. This CDR3 reads CASSSYVRGNEQFF. The CDR3 bases that were read are TGTGCCAGCTCGTCTTACGTCCGGGGCAATGAG.

The table lists this clone with many counts. The CDR3 end lies 3 residues beyond the end of the read and is filled in from the germline J gene. This chain uses TRBV6-1 with TRBJ2-2; 7 bases fit TRBD2. Germline lookup yields CDR1 MNHNS and CDR2 SASEGT. The CDR3 runs to 14 residues. CDR3 loop: CASSDLAVQGQLFF. The part of the CDR3 DNA that was read is TGTGCCAGCAGTGACCTAGCGGTTCAAGGTCAG.

In its sample, this clone was seen many times. CDR3 DNA (partial): TGTGCCAGCAGCGGCAAACAGTCCTACGAG. Its protein is CASSGKQSYE. The entire CDR3 is CASSGKQSYEQYF. The chain combines TRBV7-2 with TRBJ2-7; D is unresolved. From the germline J gene comes the end of the CDR3, since the read stops 3 residues before it. Trimming pared 5 bases from V and 1 base from J, leaving 9 bases between. This CDR3 is 13 amino acids long. Per germline, CDR1 SGHTA and CDR2 FQGNSA.

In its sample, this clone was seen many times. The read ends 3 residues shy of where the CDR3 ends; the end is completed using the germline J gene. The rearrangement joins TRBV4-1 to TRBJ2-7; D may be TRBD2 (6 bases). The CDR3 consists of 16 residues. Trimming pared 3 bases from V and 5 bases from J, leaving 20 bases between. Germline CDR1 reads MGHRA; CDR2 reads YSYEKL. The covered CDR3 bases are TGCGCCAGCAGCCAGTTTCTCGGGGGAGGAAAAGACGAG. Amino acid sequence: CASSQFLGGGKDE. The entire CDR3 sequence reads CASSQFLGGGKDEQYF.

This clone occurred many times. The read is 3 residues too short to cover the CDR3 end, so that end is filled in from the germline J gene. The J gene is TRBJ1-2, the V gene TRBV5-1, with 9 bases aligning to TRBD1. There are 13 residues in the CDR3. The V gene end was trimmed by 1 base and the J gene end by 7 bases; junction bases not matched to a gene: 2. Germline CDR1 and CDR2: SGHRS and YFSETQ. CDR3: CASSLTGGPGYTF. The DNA read from the CDR3 is TGCGCCAGCAGCTTGACAGGGGGCCCTGGC.

The table lists this clone with many counts. The read halts 3 residues ahead of the CDR3 end, with the missing end drawn from the germline J gene. The chain recombines TRBV10-3 with TRBJ2-7, with 9 bases aligning to TRBD1. The CDR3 runs 16 residues. Germline lookup yields CDR1 ENHRY and CDR2 SYGVKD. Unmatched junction bases numbered 13, after V lost 5 bases and J lost 5 bases. The CDR3 bases that were read are TGTGCCATCAGTCAAAGTTCCGGGACAGGGAGCCACGAG. It is translated as CAISQSSGTGSHE. The full CDR3 sequence reads CAISQSSGTGSHEQYF.

This clone showed up many times. The read ends 3 residues early relative to the CDR3; the germline J gene fills the gap. This sequence joins TRBV2 and TRBJ1-1; no reliable D call. CDR1 and CDR2 (germline): SNHLY, FYNNEI. CDR3 length: 13 residues. Trimming pared 4 bases from V and 4 bases from J, leaving 10 bases between. CDR3 DNA (partial): TGTGCCAGCAGTGTTCTCGGCGGCACTGAA. As protein: CASSVLGGTE. In full, the CDR3 is CASSVLGGTEAFF.

At least ten counts were recorded for this clone. The read gets to within 3 residues of the CDR3 end, and the germline J gene fills in the rest. This rearrangement joins TRBV30 to TRBJ2-2, with TRBD1 identical over 8 bases. The CDR3 loop spans 19 amino acids. Germline assignment: CDR1 GTSNPN and CDR2 SVGIG (reference sequence). J lost 0 bases, V lost 2 bases, and 14 bases had no gene match. The CDR3 bases that were read are TGTGCCTGGAGTCAAGACTGGCAGGGGGCCGGACCGAACACCGGGGAG. This sequence encodes CAWSQDWQGAGPNTGE. The whole CDR3 reads CAWSQDWQGAGPNTGELFF.

This clone was seen at least ten times. The read stops 3 residues short of the end of the CDR3; the missing end is completed from the germline J gene. J is TRBJ2-7 and V is TRBV10-1; 8 bases fit TRBD2. In germline, CDR1 is WNHNN, CDR2 SYGVQD (reference sequence). Germline trimming cut 2 bases from V and 5 bases from J; bases unmatched to any gene: 2. There are 13 residues in the CDR3. CDR3 DNA (partial): TGCGCCAGCAGTGAGGCGGGAGGCGACGAG. This sequence encodes CASSEAGGDE. The CDR3 in full is CASSEAGGDEQYF.

This clone was counted ten times or more. The CDR3 end falls 3 residues outside the read, so it is completed with the germline J gene. This rearrangement joins TRBV20-1 to TRBJ1-1; TRBD1 agrees at 8 bases. CDR3 size: 13 residues. Germline V CDR1 and CDR2: DFQATT, SNEGSKA (reference sequence). V lost 5 bases and J lost 1; bases outside the gene matches: 3. The CDR3 spells CSAEGQENTEAFF. CDR3 DNA, as far as it was read: TGCAGTGCTGAGGGACAGGAGAACACTGAA.

This clone was found many times. The read halts 3 residues ahead of the CDR3 end, with the missing end drawn from the germline J gene. The V and J genes are TRBV5-6 and TRBJ1-1; TRBD1 aligns across 7 bases. The CDR3 extends over 14 amino acids. Looked up from germline, CDR1 is SGHDT and CDR2 is YYEEEE. The J segment lost 4 bases and the V segment lost 4 bases, leaving 7 bases of the junction unmatched. The CDR3: CASSRTGVRTEAFF. Incomplete CDR3 DNA: TGTGCCAGCAGCCGTACAGGGGTTCGCACTGAA.

Many counts were recorded for this clone. From the germline J gene comes the end of the CDR3, since the read stops 3 residues before it. V gene TRBV19 combines with J gene TRBJ2-2; D is ambiguous. V lost 7 bases and J lost 5, with 20 bases in between. CDR1 is LNHDA, CDR2 SQIVND, per germline (reference sequence). The CDR3 loop spans 16 amino acids. The chain's CDR3 is CASNPPSPQKTGELFF. The CDR3 DNA, read in part, is TGTGCCAGTAACCCCCCGTCCCCCCAGAAAACCGGGGAG.

This clone was detected ten times or more. Read coverage stops 3 residues before the CDR3 terminus; the germline J gene supplies the remainder. The genes are TRBV4-1 and TRBJ2-7; 7 bases fit TRBD2. The CDR3 spans 15 residues. Germline V gene sequence: CDR1 MGHRA, CDR2 YSYEKL. The V segment lost 1 base and the J segment 3 bases; nucleotides outside the gene matches: 6. CDR3 residues: CASSQALTGGYEQYF. The sequenced CDR3 bases are TGCGCCAGCAGCCAAGCCCTTACGGGGGGCTACGAG.

This clone was counted ten times or more. CDR3 bases read: TGTGCCAGCAGCTGGGGGGGGACAGGGAGATACGAG. Translation gives CASSWGGTGRYE. The CDR3 in full is CASSWGGTGRYEQYF. The J gene is TRBJ2-7, the V gene TRBV7-2, with 9 positions matching TRBD1. The read is 3 residues too short to cover the CDR3 end, so that end is filled in from the germline J gene. The J segment lost 4 bases and the V segment lost 4 bases, leaving 8 bases of the junction unmatched. This CDR3 comprises 15 residues. The germline V gene has CDR1 SGHTA and CDR2 FQGNSA.

This clone was found many times. The CDR3 end is not reached by the read, which stops 3 residues before it; the germline J gene fills it in. This chain joins TRBV20-1 and TRBJ2-7; 7 bases are shared with TRBD1. Per germline, CDR1 DFQATT and CDR2 SNEGSKA (reference sequence). CDR3 length: 12 amino acids. With 2 bases clipped from V and 6 bases from J, the junction kept 4 bases outside the gene matches. CDR3 in amino acids: CSARRDRLEQYF. The CDR3 DNA, read in part, is TGCAGTGCTAGACGGGACAGACTCGAG.

This clone has ten or more counts. The CDR3 is cut off 3 residues early in the read; its end comes from the germline J gene. The chain carries TRBV20-1 and TRBJ2-3; 9 bases match TRBD1. The J segment lost 2 bases and the V segment lost 3 bases, leaving 12 bases of the junction unmatched. Germline assignment: CDR1 DFQATT and CDR2 SNEGSKA (reference sequence). This CDR3 is built from 17 residues. Incomplete CDR3 DNA: TGCAGTGCTAGCATTTTTTCCGGGACAGGGAACACAGATACG. Its translation is CSASIFSGTGNTDT. Given in full, the CDR3 is CSASIFSGTGNTDTQYF.

This clone was observed at least ten times. The read terminates 3 residues before the CDR3 end, so the remaining end is supplied by the germline J gene. The chain employs TRBV7-6 and TRBJ2-5; unclear D gene. CDR1 and CDR2 (germline): SGHVS, FNYEAQ. V lost 5 bases to trimming and J lost 2 bases, with 12 bases between them. There are 14 residues in the CDR3. Partial CDR3 DNA: TGTGCCAGCAGCCTTGACATTAGACAAGAGACC. It is translated as CASSLDIRQET. The CDR3 in its entirety is CASSLDIRQETQYF.

This clone was found many times. The read halts 3 residues ahead of the CDR3 end, with the missing end drawn from the germline J gene. This chain joins TRBV28 and TRBJ1-2; no firm D call. This CDR3 comprises 14 residues. Trimming cost V 2 bases and J 4 bases, with 11 bases left between them. Germline CDR1 is MDHEN and CDR2 is SYDVKM. The CDR3 region is CASSLLDKGYGYTF. The sequenced part of the CDR3 DNA is TGTGCCAGCAGTTTACTCGACAAAGGCTATGGC.

This clone was detected many times. The read terminates 3 residues before the CDR3 end, so the remaining end is supplied by the germline J gene. V gene TRBV7-9 combines with J gene TRBJ1-6; 7 bases map to TRBD1. V lost 5 bases, J lost 11 bases, and 9 bases stayed unmatched. CDR3 length equals 14 residues. Germline V gene sequence: CDR1 SEHNR, CDR2 FQNEAQ (reference sequence). The CDR3 loop reads CASSRGQAGAPLHF. Partial CDR3 DNA: TGTGCCAGCAGCCGCGGACAGGCGGGAGCACCC.

This clone was seen repeatedly, ten times or more. The read ends 3 residues before the CDR3 terminus; that terminus is restored from the germline J gene. The chain carries TRBV5-1 and TRBJ1-4; 9 bases map to TRBD1. V was clipped by 4 bases and J by 5 bases; unmatched bases: 3. From germline, CDR1 is SGHRS and CDR2 YFSETQ. The CDR3 length is 14 residues. The CDR3 spells CASSEGQGNEKLFF. The covered CDR3 bases are TGCGCCAGCAGCGAGGGACAGGGAAATGAAAAA.

This clone has ten or more counts. The read ends 3 residues shy of where the CDR3 ends; the end is completed using the germline J gene. The chain combines TRBV20-1 with TRBJ1-5; D is unclear. V was trimmed by 2 bases and J by 5 bases, leaving 16 bases between them. The CDR3 contains 15 residues. Germline V gives CDR1 DFQATT, CDR2 SNEGSKA (reference sequence). The part of the CDR3 DNA that was read is TGCAGTGCTAGACCCCAGCGCGGTAGTGATCAGCCC. This sequence encodes CSARPQRGSDQP. The CDR3 in its entirety is CSARPQRGSDQPQHF.

About this clone: The CDR3 end lies 3 residues beyond the end of the read and is filled in from the germline J gene. The V call is TRBV18, the J call TRBJ2-5; 9 positions agree with TRBD2. Losses at the gene ends were 4 bases for V and 5 bases for J; bases not matched to a gene: 14. CDR1 is KGHSH, CDR2 LQKENI, per germline. The CDR3 is made up of 17 amino acids. CDR3 loop: CASSRQQEASGTETQYF. The CDR3 bases that were read are TGTGCCAGCTCACGACAGCAGGAGGCTAGCGGGACGGAGACC.

In this sample, this clone turned up many times. The read comes to an end 3 residues before the CDR3 does, leaving the germline J gene to fill in the end. The chain combines TRBV6-2 or TRBV6-3 with TRBJ2-1, with 8 bases fitting TRBD2. The germline CDR1 and CDR2 sequences are MNHEY and SVGEGT. The CDR3 sequence is 16 residues long. The V gene end was trimmed by 4 bases and the J gene end by 4 bases; junction bases not matched to a gene: 9. CDR3 loop: CASSSPLAGGYNEQFF. Incomplete CDR3 DNA: TGTGCCAGCAGTTCCCCTCTCGCGGGGGGATACAATGAG.

This clone was seen ten or more times. The read finishes 3 residues shy of the CDR3 end, and the germline J gene is used to complete it. This chain joins TRBV20-1 and TRBJ2-6, with 7 bases lining up with TRBD1. Germline CDR1 and CDR2: DFQATT and SNEGSKA (reference sequence). V dropped 0 bases and J dropped 2; count of bases not matched to a gene: 1. This CDR3 has 15 amino acids. CDR3 protein: CSARDRGPGANVLTF. CDR3 DNA (partial): TGCAGTGCTAGAGATAGGGGGCCTGGGGCCAACGTC.